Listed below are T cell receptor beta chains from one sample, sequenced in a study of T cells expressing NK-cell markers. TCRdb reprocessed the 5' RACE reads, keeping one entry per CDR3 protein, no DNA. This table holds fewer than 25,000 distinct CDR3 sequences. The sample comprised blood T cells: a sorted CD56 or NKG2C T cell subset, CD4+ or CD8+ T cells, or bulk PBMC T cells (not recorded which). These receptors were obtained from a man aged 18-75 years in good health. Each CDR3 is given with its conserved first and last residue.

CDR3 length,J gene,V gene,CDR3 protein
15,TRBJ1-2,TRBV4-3,CASSQDTVNLYGYTF
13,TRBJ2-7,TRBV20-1,CSASRTSSYEQYF
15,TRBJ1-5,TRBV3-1,CASSQARQGDQPQHF
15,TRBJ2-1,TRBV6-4,CASSEGGSSYNEQFF
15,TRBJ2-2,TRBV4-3,CASSQGGAHTGELFF
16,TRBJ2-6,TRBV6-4,CASSDSGHSGANVLTF
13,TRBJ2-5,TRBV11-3,CASSLEVYETQYF
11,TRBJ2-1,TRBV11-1,CASSFGREQFF
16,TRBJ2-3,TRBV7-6,CASSLRIRGSTDTQYF
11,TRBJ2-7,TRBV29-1,CSVELSFEQYF
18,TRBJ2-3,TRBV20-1,CSARDRRTSGMGPDTQYF
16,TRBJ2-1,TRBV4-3,CASSQDWGLAGYEQFF
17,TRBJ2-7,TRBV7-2,CASSARTLAGGAYEQYF
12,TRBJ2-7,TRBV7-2,CASSLGGWEQYF
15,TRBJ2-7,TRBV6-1,CASSEASGSLYEQYF
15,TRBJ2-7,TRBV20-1,CSAQAGTSGPNEQYF
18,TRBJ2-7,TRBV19,CASSPGFRGRSMAYEQYF
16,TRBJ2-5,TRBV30,CAWSVSGRIFQETQYF
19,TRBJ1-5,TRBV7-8,CASSLARGSLMDSNQPQHF
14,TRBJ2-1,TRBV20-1,CSAPGLADYNEQFF
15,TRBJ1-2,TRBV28,CASSLPGQRLYGYTF
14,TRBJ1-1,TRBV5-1,CASSRQGADTEAFF
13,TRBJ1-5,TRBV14,CASSQDSTQPQHF
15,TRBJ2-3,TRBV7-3,CASSSLGQSADTQYF
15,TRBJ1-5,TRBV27,CASSSRGSGNQPQHF
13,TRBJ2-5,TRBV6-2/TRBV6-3,CASSRYRGETQYF
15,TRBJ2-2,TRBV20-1,CSARASGGFTGELFF
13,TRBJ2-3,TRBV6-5,CASITGVTDTQYF
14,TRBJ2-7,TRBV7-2,CASSASGTSHEQYF
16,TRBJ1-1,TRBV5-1,CASSLGSYLTNTEAFF
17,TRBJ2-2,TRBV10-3,CATGGGPGQGAPGELFF
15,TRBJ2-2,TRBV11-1,CASSLARTGTGELFF
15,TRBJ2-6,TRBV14,CASSQTGTGANVLTF
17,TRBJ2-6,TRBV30,CAWSGQGKTSGANVLTF
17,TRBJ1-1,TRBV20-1,CSARADLTGWFGTEAFF
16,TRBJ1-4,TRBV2,CASSPQEGAHREKLFF
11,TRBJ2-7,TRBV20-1,CSVGRSYEQYF
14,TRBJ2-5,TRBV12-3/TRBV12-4,CASAHYTDQETQYF
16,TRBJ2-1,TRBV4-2,CASRLQGLAGYNEQFF
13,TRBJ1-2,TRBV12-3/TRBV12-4,CASRNPGRNGYTF
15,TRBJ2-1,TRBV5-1,CASSLEQGARNEQFF
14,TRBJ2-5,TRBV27,CASSFIDSQETQYF
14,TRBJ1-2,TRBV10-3,CAISESGGSYGYTF
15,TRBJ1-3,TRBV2,CASSEGQVPGNTIYF
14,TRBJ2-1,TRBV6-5,CASSYPSVENEQFF
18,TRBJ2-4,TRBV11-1,CASSSTDRPPIAKNIQYF
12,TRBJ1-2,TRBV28,CASSLVSYGYTF
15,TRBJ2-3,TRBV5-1,CASTPAAGVGDTQYF
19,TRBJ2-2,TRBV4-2,CASSPDSLGEDSNTGELFF